The following is a T cell receptor beta chain sequence with its context. Its antigen is not identified. Germline CDR1 and CDR2: DFQATT and SNEGSKA (reference sequence). This CDR3 is 12 amino acids long. V dropped 3 bases and J dropped 5 bases, with 10 bases sitting between them. Second-dose intervals near 4 or 12 weeks were combined. This sample was included in a study of T cell responses to AZD1222 COVID-19 vaccine. Notes on the study in general: Repertoire sampling was restricted to post-peak T cell response timepoints. Close to half of spike-specific TCRs reportedly recognize unmutated variant regions.

The assay was immunoSEQ multiplex PCR, and TCRdb's table has in-frame clones only and misses some. The table lists over 150,000 clones, under 95% of them singletons. V gene TRBV20-1 combines with J gene TRBJ1-2; D is unclear. Specimen: peripheral blood, collected 28 days after the second AZD1222 dose. This receptor was identified in an adult who received the AZD1222 COVID-19 vaccine. DNA of the CDR3: TGCAGTGCTAGTAGGGAGTCATATGGCTACACCTTC. The encoded protein is CSASRESYGYTF.